What follows are 8 T cell receptor beta chains derived from one specimen sequenced in a study of OX40 agonist ivuxolimab in advanced cancers. The assay was immunoSEQ multiplex PCR, and TCRdb's table has in-frame clones only and misses some. The table lists 95,000 to 150,000 clones, just under 95% of them singletons. Sample: CD4+ or CD8+ T cells sorted from blood, taken in a trial of the OX40 agonist ivuxolimab. All receptors derive from an adult with an advanced solid tumor such as melanoma, head and neck, liver or kidney cancer.

This clone came up once. This sequence joins TRBV7-9 and TRBJ2-5, with TRBD2 matching 8 bases. CDR1 and CDR2 (germline): SEHNR, FQNEAQ (reference sequence). The CDR3 sequence is 12 residues long. Trimming removed 7 bases from V and 5 bases from J; junction bases left unmatched: 3. The CDR3, as DNA: TGTGCCAGCACCCCGGGGGGGGAGACCCAGTACTTC. Protein sequence: CASTPGGETQYF.

The chain uses TRBV5-1 and TRBJ2-5, with TRBD2 matching over 8 bases. Germline-derived CDR1 and CDR2 are SGHRS and YFSETQ. The V gene end was trimmed by 3 bases and the J gene end by 3 bases; junction bases not matched to a gene: 7. CDR3 length: 15 residues. Written as DNA, the CDR3 is TGCGCCAGCAGCTCCCGCCAGGGACTAGAAGAGACCCAGTACTTC. Translated, it gives CASSSRQGLEETQYF.

The J gene is TRBJ1-5, the V gene TRBV18, with D hard to call. The length of the CDR3 is 15 residues. With 3 bases removed from V and 5 bases from J, the gap between germline ends came to 14 bases. CDR1 is KGHSH, CDR2 LQKENI, per germline. The CDR3 reads CASSPSSLAYQPQHF. For the CDR3, the DNA is TGTGCCAGCTCACCGAGTAGTCTCGCGTATCAGCCCCAGCATTTT.

This chain connects TRBV30 to TRBJ1-2; D is unresolved. The CDR3 is 14 amino acids. Germline lookup yields CDR1 GTSNPN and CDR2 SVGIG (reference sequence). V was shortened by 6 bases and J by 0 bases, with 14 bases between the two germline ends. CDR3 bases: TGTGCCTGCATGCTGGCGGCCCCTAACTATGGCTACACCTTC. Protein product: CACMLAAPNYGYTF.

The chain is built from TRBV5-1 and TRBJ2-1; 7 bases align to TRBD1. CDR1 SGHRS and CDR2 YFSETQ come from the germline V gene. V lost 1 base, J lost 1 base, and 8 bases stayed unmatched. This CDR3 contains 17 residues. CDR3 in DNA: TGCGCCAGCAGCTTGACGACAGGGTCGGGATCCTACAATGAGCAGTTCTTC. Translating gives CASSLTTGSGSYNEQFF.

The chain couples TRBV25-1 to TRBJ1-1; no clear D gene. The CDR3 runs 11 residues. The V and J ends lost 6 bases and 1 base respectively, with 3 bases between them. Germline CDR1 MGHDK, CDR2 SYGVNS. The CDR3 coding sequence is TGTGCCAGCAGCGGGAACACTGAAGCTTTCTTT. This sequence encodes CASSGNTEAFF.

The CDR3 sequence is CASSWGDSNQPQHF. The DNA for the CDR3 is TGTGCCAGTAGTTGGGGGGATAGCAATCAGCCCCAGCATTTT. The chain is built from TRBV19 and TRBJ1-5; possibly TRBD1 for D (5 bases). This CDR3 comprises 14 residues. Germline V gives CDR1 LNHDA, CDR2 SQIVND (reference sequence). V was trimmed by 5 bases and J by 0 bases, leaving 8 bases between them.

This clone was counted a single time. The chain's CDR3 is CASRARQLSSGANVLTF. The CDR3 nucleotides are TGTGCCAGCAGGGCCCGACAGCTCAGCTCTGGGGCCAACGTCCTGACTTTC. V is TRBV27 and J is TRBJ2-6; D may be TRBD1 (5 bases). The CDR3 has 17 residues. Trimming shortened V by 6 bases and J by 0 bases, and 15 bases separated the two germline ends. Germline assignment: CDR1 MNHEY and CDR2 SMNVEV (reference sequence).